A selection of T cell receptor beta chains follows, all from one sample in a study of T cell responses to AZD1222 COVID-19 vaccine. The data were produced by immunoSEQ multiplex PCR, yet TCRdb's version contains in-frame clones alone and is incomplete. The table lists approximately 150,000 clones, 85% to 95% of them singletons, with 4.5% to 5.5% in the top ten. The input for sequencing was peripheral blood, taken 28 days after the second AZD1222 dose. The receptors stem from an adult who received the AZD1222 COVID-19 vaccine. The CDR3 runs from the conserved cysteine through the conserved F or W. Fields, in order: V gene, clone size, D gene, J gene, CDR3 DNA, CDR3 protein. The D gene is left open where the match is weak. Rows give clone size only sometimes, using once, few, many, or a class for an expanded clone.

V gene: TRBV5-5; clone size: .; D gene: TRBD2; J gene: TRBJ2-1; CDR3 DNA: TGTGCCAGCAGCCGACTAGCGGCGAGCTCCTACAATGAGCAGTTCTTC; CDR3 protein: CASSRLAASSYNEQFF
V gene: TRBV30; clone size: .; D gene: .; J gene: TRBJ2-5; CDR3 DNA: TGTGCCTGGAGTGCCGAAGAGACCCAGTACTTC; CDR3 protein: CAWSAEETQYF
V gene: TRBV20-1; clone size: .; D gene: .; J gene: TRBJ2-3; CDR3 DNA: TGCAGTGCTAGTCCGAGTTTAGACGGTACGCAGTATTTT; CDR3 protein: CSASPSLDGTQYF
V gene: TRBV24-1; clone size: few; D gene: .; J gene: TRBJ1-6; CDR3 DNA: TGTGCCACCAGTGATTTACCGTTAGGAGGATCACCCCTCCACTTT; CDR3 protein: CATSDLPLGGSPLHF
V gene: TRBV11-2; clone size: .; D gene: .; J gene: TRBJ2-2; CDR3 DNA: TGTGCCAGCAGCTTTTACGTGAACACCGGGGAGCTGTTTTTT; CDR3 protein: CASSFYVNTGELFF
V gene: TRBV2; clone size: .; D gene: TRBD1; J gene: TRBJ1-1; CDR3 DNA: TGTGCCAGCAGTGATGCCACCGGGACAGGGTATCTTGGAGCTTTCTTT; CDR3 protein: CASSDATGTGYLGAFF
V gene: TRBV27; clone size: .; D gene: TRBD1; J gene: TRBJ1-2; CDR3 DNA: TGTGCCAGCAGTCCCCGAGACAGGGTGAGTGGCTACACCTTC; CDR3 protein: CASSPRDRVSGYTF
V gene: TRBV19; clone size: .; D gene: .; J gene: TRBJ1-1; CDR3 DNA: TGTGCCAGTAGTATTCGGGGGAACACTGAAGCTTTCTTT; CDR3 protein: CASSIRGNTEAFF
V gene: TRBV27; clone size: .; D gene: .; J gene: TRBJ2-2; CDR3 DNA: TGTGCCAGCAGTTTTTCACCCGGGGAGCTGTTTTTT; CDR3 protein: CASSFSPGELFF
V gene: TRBV3-1/TRBV3-2; clone size: .; D gene: .; J gene: TRBJ2-7; CDR3 DNA: TGTGCCAGCAGCCGTCACGACTCTCAGAGCTCCTACGAGCAGTACTTC; CDR3 protein: CASSRHDSQSSYEQYF
V gene: TRBV7-2; clone size: .; D gene: TRBD2; J gene: TRBJ2-7; CDR3 DNA: TGTGCCAGCAGCTTAGTCGGGACTAGCGAATCGTACGAGCAGTACTTC; CDR3 protein: CASSLVGTSESYEQYF
V gene: TRBV9; clone size: .; D gene: TRBD1; J gene: TRBJ1-2; CDR3 DNA: TGTGCCAGCAGCGTCACAGGGGGGAGTTATGGCTACACCTTC; CDR3 protein: CASSVTGGSYGYTF
V gene: TRBV7-8; clone size: .; D gene: .; J gene: TRBJ2-1; CDR3 DNA: TGTGCCAGCAGCTTAGTACAGGTCAATGAGCAGTTCTTC; CDR3 protein: CASSLVQVNEQFF
V gene: TRBV2; clone size: .; D gene: TRBD2; J gene: TRBJ2-7; CDR3 DNA: TGTGCCAGCAAGGGGCTAGCGGGAGTTTCCTACGAGCAGTACTTC; CDR3 protein: CASKGLAGVSYEQYF
V gene: TRBV6-6; clone size: .; D gene: .; J gene: TRBJ2-3; CDR3 DNA: TGTGCCAGCAGTCAACATGGGGGAGCCCAGATACAGTATTTT; CDR3 protein: CASSQHGGAQIQYF
V gene: TRBV19; clone size: once; D gene: .; J gene: TRBJ2-1; CDR3 DNA: TGTGCCAGTAGTAACAGGGAAGGGTCTGAGCAGTTCTTC; CDR3 protein: CASSNREGSEQFF
V gene: TRBV3-1/TRBV3-2; clone size: .; D gene: .; J gene: TRBJ2-7; CDR3 DNA: TGTGCCAGTGGAGTGGGGCCATCCTACGAGCAGTACTTC; CDR3 protein: CASGVGPSYEQYF
V gene: TRBV2; clone size: .; D gene: .; J gene: TRBJ2-3; CDR3 DNA: TGTGCCAGCAGTGAAGAATGGACTAGCACAGATACGCAGTATTTT; CDR3 protein: CASSEEWTSTDTQYF
V gene: TRBV5-5; clone size: .; D gene: TRBD2; J gene: TRBJ2-1; CDR3 DNA: TGTGCCAGCAGCTTATTAGCTAGCGGGAAGGATGAGCAGTTCTTC; CDR3 protein: CASSLLASGKDEQFF
V gene: TRBV7-6; clone size: .; D gene: .; J gene: TRBJ2-1; CDR3 DNA: TGTGCCAGCAGCTTATCAGGAGTTTGGAACAATGAGCAGTTCTTC; CDR3 protein: CASSLSGVWNNEQFF
V gene: TRBV6-1; clone size: .; D gene: .; J gene: TRBJ2-5; CDR3 DNA: TGTGCCAGCAGTGAAGGAACGGCTCAAGAGACCCAGTACTTC; CDR3 protein: CASSEGTAQETQYF
V gene: TRBV14; clone size: once; D gene: .; J gene: TRBJ1-3; CDR3 DNA: TGTGCCAGCAGCGTTAGGGGTTTTGGAAACACCATATATTTT; CDR3 protein: CASSVRGFGNTIYF
V gene: TRBV5-6; clone size: .; D gene: .; J gene: TRBJ1-1; CDR3 DNA: TGTGCCAGCAGCTTTAAGTTGATCTCGAACACTGAAGCTTTCTTT; CDR3 protein: CASSFKLISNTEAFF
V gene: TRBV5-6; clone size: once; D gene: TRBD1; J gene: TRBJ1-2; CDR3 DNA: TGTGCCAGCAGCATCGGGACAGGGGGCGTCTATGGCTACACCTTC; CDR3 protein: CASSIGTGGVYGYTF
V gene: TRBV30; clone size: .; D gene: .; J gene: TRBJ1-1; CDR3 DNA: TGTGCCTGGAGTGTACAGGGAACAGACAAATACTTCTTT; CDR3 protein: CAWSVQGTDKYFF
V gene: TRBV30; clone size: .; D gene: .; J gene: TRBJ1-1; CDR3 DNA: TGTGCCTGGAGTGTAGGGGTGACCATTCTCTTCATGAACACTGAAGCTTTCTTT; CDR3 protein: CAWSVGVTILFMNTEAFF
V gene: TRBV6-5; clone size: .; D gene: .; J gene: TRBJ1-1; CDR3 DNA: TGTGCCAGCAGTACCCCCCCCGAAGTGGCTTTCTTT; CDR3 protein: CASSTPPEVAFF
V gene: TRBV9; clone size: .; D gene: .; J gene: TRBJ1-2; CDR3 DNA: TGTGCCAGCAGCCTTTCACAGGGTAACTATGGCTACACCTTC; CDR3 protein: CASSLSQGNYGYTF
V gene: TRBV5-1; clone size: .; D gene: TRBD2; J gene: TRBJ2-1; CDR3 DNA: TGCGCCAGCAGCTTGGTGGTGGGAGGGCCTGGGGATGAGCAGTTCTTC; CDR3 protein: CASSLVVGGPGDEQFF
V gene: TRBV6-2/TRBV6-3; clone size: .; D gene: .; J gene: TRBJ1-5; CDR3 DNA: TGTGCCAGCAGTCCAGCAAGGTTCTCGCCCCAGCATTTT; CDR3 protein: CASSPARFSPQHF
V gene: TRBV7-9; clone size: .; D gene: TRBD1; J gene: TRBJ2-7; CDR3 DNA: TGTGCCAGCAGCCAGGGACAGGGGGCGAACGAGCAGTACTTC; CDR3 protein: CASSQGQGANEQYF
V gene: TRBV2; clone size: .; D gene: TRBD1; J gene: TRBJ1-6; CDR3 DNA: TGTGCCTGCGGGACCGGGACAGGCGATTCACCCCTCCACTTT; CDR3 protein: CACGTGTGDSPLHF
V gene: TRBV6-5; clone size: .; D gene: TRBD1; J gene: TRBJ1-2; CDR3 DNA: TGTGCCAGCAGTTACACGACAGGGACTAACTATGGCTACACCTTC; CDR3 protein: CASSYTTGTNYGYTF
V gene: TRBV5-4; clone size: .; D gene: TRBD2; J gene: TRBJ2-7; CDR3 DNA: TGTGCCAGCAGCCGACTAGCGGGGACTGAGACCTACGAGCAGTACTTC; CDR3 protein: CASSRLAGTETYEQYF